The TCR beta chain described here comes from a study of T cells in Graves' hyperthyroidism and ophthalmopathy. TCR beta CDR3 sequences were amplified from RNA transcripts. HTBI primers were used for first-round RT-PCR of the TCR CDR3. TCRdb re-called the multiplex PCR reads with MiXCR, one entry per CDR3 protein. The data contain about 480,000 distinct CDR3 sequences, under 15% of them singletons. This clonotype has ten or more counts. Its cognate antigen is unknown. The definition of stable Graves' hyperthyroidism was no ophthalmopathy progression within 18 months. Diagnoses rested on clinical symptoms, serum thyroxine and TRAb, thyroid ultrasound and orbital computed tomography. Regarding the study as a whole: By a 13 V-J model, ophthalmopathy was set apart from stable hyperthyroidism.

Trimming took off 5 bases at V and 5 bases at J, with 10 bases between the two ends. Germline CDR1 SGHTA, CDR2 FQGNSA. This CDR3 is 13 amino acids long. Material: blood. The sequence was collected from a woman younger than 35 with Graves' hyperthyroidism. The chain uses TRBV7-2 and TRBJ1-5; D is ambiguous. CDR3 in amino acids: CASSKEVYQPQHF. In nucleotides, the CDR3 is TGTGCCAGCAGCAAAGAGGTCTATCAGCCCCAGCATTTT.